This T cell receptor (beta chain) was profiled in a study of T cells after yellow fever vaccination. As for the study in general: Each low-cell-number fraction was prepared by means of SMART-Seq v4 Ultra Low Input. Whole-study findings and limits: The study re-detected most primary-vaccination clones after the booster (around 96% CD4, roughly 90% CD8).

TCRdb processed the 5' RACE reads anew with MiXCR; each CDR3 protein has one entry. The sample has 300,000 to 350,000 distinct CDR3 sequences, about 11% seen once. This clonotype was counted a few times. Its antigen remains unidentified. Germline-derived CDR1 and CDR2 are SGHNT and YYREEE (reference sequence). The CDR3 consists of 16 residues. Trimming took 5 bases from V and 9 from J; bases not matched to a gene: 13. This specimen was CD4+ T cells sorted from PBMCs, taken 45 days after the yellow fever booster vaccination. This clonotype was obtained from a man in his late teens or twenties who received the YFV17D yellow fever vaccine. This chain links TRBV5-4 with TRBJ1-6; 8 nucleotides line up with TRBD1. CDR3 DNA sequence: TGTGCCAGCAGTCTTCTCGCAGGGGGCAGGAGTTCACCCCTCCACTTT. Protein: CASSLLAGGRSSPLHF.